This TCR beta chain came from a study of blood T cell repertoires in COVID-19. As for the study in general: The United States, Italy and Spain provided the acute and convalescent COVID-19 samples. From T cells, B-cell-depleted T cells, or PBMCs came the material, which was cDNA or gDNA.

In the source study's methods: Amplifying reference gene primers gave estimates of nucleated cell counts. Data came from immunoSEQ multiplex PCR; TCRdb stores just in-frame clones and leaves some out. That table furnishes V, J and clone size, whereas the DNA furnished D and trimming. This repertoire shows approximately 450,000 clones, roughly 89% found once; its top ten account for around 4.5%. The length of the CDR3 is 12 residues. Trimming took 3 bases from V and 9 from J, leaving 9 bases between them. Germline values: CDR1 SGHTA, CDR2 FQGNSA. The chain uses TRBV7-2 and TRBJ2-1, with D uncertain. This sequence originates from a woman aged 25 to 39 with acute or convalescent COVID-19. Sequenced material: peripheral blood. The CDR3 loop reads CASSFSLREQFF. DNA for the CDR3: TGTGCCAGCAGCTTCAGTTTACGTGAGCAGTTCTTC.